This TCR beta chain was sequenced during a study of beta chain features in type 1 diabetes (dated by TCRdb to the late 2010s). Turning to the overall study: Mean age, gender distribution, total cell number and subset yield did not differ between patients and healthy donors. A total of roughly 98,000,000 sorted cells were examined across all samples, and RNA yield correlated strongly with the number of cells per subset. The study compared the TCRB repertoires of sorted circulating CD4+ T cell subsets in recently diagnosed type 1 diabetes patients with those in matched healthy donors. Regulatory and stem cell-like memory subsets were obtained from only 8 patients and about eight healthy donors, while naive and central memory subsets were obtained from all 28 donors.

V loses 7 bases, J loses 5 bases, and the germline ends lie 15 bases apart. Taken from cysteine to phenylalanine, the CDR3 has 14 residues. CDR3 DNA only is kept here, 42 bases in frame from base 1. The CDR1 and CDR2 encoded by the germline V gene are MDHEN and SYDVKM. Each donor gave one peripheral blood draw, roughly 120 mL on average, collected into heparinised tubes. A BD FACSAria II and a panel including CD45RO, CCR7, CD25, CD127, CD95 and CD27 were used to sort naive, central memory, regulatory and stem cell-like memory CD4+ T cells. Every sorted population had a purity above 95%. PBMCs were isolated immediately by Lymphoprep density gradient centrifugation and stained directly without culture. To minimize batch effects, samples were stained and sorted in pairs, one healthy donor with one patient per experiment. What the study reported, not specific to this receptor: Only small numbers of individuals were included in the HLA sub-analyses, which left unresolved whether HLA type had any influence on TCRB rearrangement. At VDJ recombination sites, patients with type 1 diabetes made fewer insertions and deleted more nucleotides, a pattern implying thymic rearrangement abnormalities. Shorter templates might be favored by PCR, yet because patient and control samples were amplified and corrected together, any such skew would affect both groups equally. Because cDNA was sequenced instead of genomic DNA, activated cells with high expression could be over-represented, although the groups did not differ in activation or CD3 levels. Naive, central memory and regulatory TCRB repertoires appeared to be more alike among patients than among healthy donors. Type 1 diabetes patients showed a moderate but significant shortening of TCRB CDR3 length in all four CD4+ subsets.

All of the isolated RNA was reverse transcribed with the High Capacity cDNA Reverse Transcription Kit, so expressed TCRB transcripts were sequenced. Survey-depth immunoSEQ sequencing was performed on stem cell-like memory T cell samples, with an average of about 1 million total reads per sample. Sorted cells were lysed in RLT buffer and RNA was extracted with DNase-treated RNeasy Micro or Mini kits, depending on cell number. To prevent cross-contamination, each cell subset was processed individually, whereas patient and healthy donor samples were processed jointly. Using the immunoSEQ multiplex PCR, TCRB sequences were amplified from cDNA into 87-bp fragments spanning the CDR3 region. The amplicons were sequenced using the Illumina HiSeq platform. In the source study's methods: Synthetic template baselines were used to correct PCR bias computationally, reads within Hamming distance 2 were collapsed together, and singletons that could not be merged were discarded. Reads were aligned against IMGT so that V, D and J genes, CDR3 length and insertions or deletions at six rearrangement sites could be assigned. Within each subset, clonotype counts were normalized to the number of sorted cells before true diversity and Gini coefficients were calculated with the tcR R package. The overlap coefficient, calculated on TCRB nucleotide sequences, was used to quantify repertoire sharing. The source is immuneACCESS, and TCRdb retained only in-frame sequences with V and J called. Part of the clones is not carried over; for the studies checked, unresolved V genes explain less than half of this, and the remainder is unexplained. The V and J calls and clone size were taken over from that table, and D and trimming were inferred from the DNA. The sample table holds about 47,000 clones, of which 35% to 55% were seen once. The ten largest clonotypes hold over 0.1% of the sample.

Concerning this clone: Its antigen has not been determined. It has no much larger one-base neighbor in the sample; base qualities were not kept.

The chain employs TRBV28 and TRBJ1-5; a tentative D call is TRBD1 (6 bases match). Sequencing used stem cell memory CD4+ T cells from blood. The cell subset or site label on this specimen signifies: stem cell-like memory CD4+ T cells. The sequence was obtained from a man in his thirties or forties with type 1 diabetes. The CDR3 here reads CASTRTGFDQPQHF. Here is the DNA: TGTGCCAGCACCCGTACAGGGTTTGATCAGCCCCAGCATTTT. Reference TRBV28 and TRBJ1-5 genes cover what lies past the CDR3, so the full variable domain is DVKVTQSSRYLVKRTGEKVFLECVQDMDHENMFWYRQDPGLGLRLIYFSYDVKMKEKGDIPEGYSVSREKKERFSLILESASTNQTSMYLCASTRTGFDQPQHFGDGTRLSIL.